The T cell receptor beta chain described here comes from a study of T cell responses to AZD1222 COVID-19 vaccine. Study findings and constraints: Donor demographics were predominantly white British with a female majority; clonal diversity may be underestimated.

Clones were read by immunoSEQ multiplex PCR, and TCRdb kept only the in-frame ones, dropping some. The sample has fewer than 110,000 clones, about 86% seen once. Worth noting for this clone: As yet, its antigen is unknown.

This CDR3 has 15 amino acids. The V segment lost 4 bases and the J segment 2 bases; nucleotides outside the gene matches: 5. The receptor's source is an adult in good health. The rearrangement uses TRBV5-3 and TRBJ2-3; 9 bases agree with TRBD2. TRBV5-3 is an ORF for which the function is uncertain. This sample comprised peripheral blood, obtained on day 0 of AZD1222 vaccination. The CDR3, as DNA: TGTGCCAGAAGCCCGACTAGCGGAAACACAGATACGCAGTATTTT. As protein: CARSPTSGNTDTQYF.